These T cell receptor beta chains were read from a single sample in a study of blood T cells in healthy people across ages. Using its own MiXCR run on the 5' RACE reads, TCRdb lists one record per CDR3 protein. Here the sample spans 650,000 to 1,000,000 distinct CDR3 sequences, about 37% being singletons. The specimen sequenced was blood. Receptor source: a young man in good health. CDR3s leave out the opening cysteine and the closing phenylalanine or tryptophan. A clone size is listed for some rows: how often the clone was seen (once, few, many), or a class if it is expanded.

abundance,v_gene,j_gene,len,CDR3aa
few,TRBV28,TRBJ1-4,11,ASSSGVYEKLF
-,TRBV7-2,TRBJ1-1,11,ASSLVGRGEAF
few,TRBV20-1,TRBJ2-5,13,SATTQTGMEETQY
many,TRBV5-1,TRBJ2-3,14,ASSWGLAVSTDTQY
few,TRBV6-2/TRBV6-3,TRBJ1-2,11,ASSLDSRYGYT
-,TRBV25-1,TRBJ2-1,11,ASSEGGAWEQF
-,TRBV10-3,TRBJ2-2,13,AISGGQGGTGELF
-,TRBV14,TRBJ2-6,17,ASSQSGPQIGSGANVLT
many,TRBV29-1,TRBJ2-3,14,SVGPPNRAASDTQY
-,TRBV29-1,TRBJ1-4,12,SLGPGTVNEKLF
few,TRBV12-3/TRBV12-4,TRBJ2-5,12,ASSFRTVQETQY
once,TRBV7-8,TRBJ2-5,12,ASSFSRFAETQY
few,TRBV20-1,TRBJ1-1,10,SASDGTLEAF
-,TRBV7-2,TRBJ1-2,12,ASSPRMTDYGYT
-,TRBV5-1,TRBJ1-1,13,ASSLAWAKNTEAF
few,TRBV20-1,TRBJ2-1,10,RAGQGDNEQF
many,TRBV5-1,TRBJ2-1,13,ASSPRTSPIDEQF
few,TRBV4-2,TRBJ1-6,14,ASSQVPPRGDSPLH
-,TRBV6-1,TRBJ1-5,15,ASSDAVDRGYNQPQH
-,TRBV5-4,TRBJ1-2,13,ASSVDRRSTYGYT
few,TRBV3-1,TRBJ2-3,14,ASSQGAGTGADTQY
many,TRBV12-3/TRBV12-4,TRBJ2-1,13,ASSFAGSSYNEQF
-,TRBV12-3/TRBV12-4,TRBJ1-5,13,ASSSDGGLNQPQH
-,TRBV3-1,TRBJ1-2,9,ASSWMGGYT
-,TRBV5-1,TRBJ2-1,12,ASSPAGRSIEQF
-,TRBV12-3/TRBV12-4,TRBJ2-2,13,ASSPLEGRGGELF
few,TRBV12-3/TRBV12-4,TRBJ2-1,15,ASSLEVGQSRYNEQF
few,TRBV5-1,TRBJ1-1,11,ASSGTVNTEAF
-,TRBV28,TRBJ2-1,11,ASTGGTDNEQF
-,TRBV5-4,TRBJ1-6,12,ASSPTLGNSPLH
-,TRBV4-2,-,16,ASSQGSGGPSSYNEQY
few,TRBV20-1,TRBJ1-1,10,SARSGTGGAF
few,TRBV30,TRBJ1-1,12,AWNSGRGDTEAF
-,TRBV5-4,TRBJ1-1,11,ASGLQGGTEAF
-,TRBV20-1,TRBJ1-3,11,SASASGGNTIY
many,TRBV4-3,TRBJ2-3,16,ASSQGNLGNINTDTQY
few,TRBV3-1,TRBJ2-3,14,ASSPFRGGSADTQY
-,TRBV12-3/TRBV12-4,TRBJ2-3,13,ASSSAGTRSDTQY
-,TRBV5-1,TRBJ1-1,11,ASSLAGQWGAF
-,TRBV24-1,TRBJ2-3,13,ATSVPSGGTDTQY
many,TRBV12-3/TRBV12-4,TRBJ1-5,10,ASSWVGQPQH